These 3 T cell receptor beta chains share one sample of origin, sequenced in a study of blood T cell repertoires in COVID-19. Data came from immunoSEQ multiplex PCR; TCRdb stores just in-frame clones and leaves some out. The sample carries about 170,000 clones, around 83% recorded once. Sequencing was carried out using PBMCs or T cells enriched from blood (not recorded which). Receptors originate from a man aged 50-60 years who had recovered from COVID-19.

This sequence joins TRBV19 and TRBJ2-7; tentative D call: TRBD1 (5 bases). The V gene lost 3 bases and the J gene lost 5 bases, with 11 bases spanning the gap. The CDR3 extends over 13 amino acids. Germline V gives CDR1 LNHDA, CDR2 SQIVND (reference sequence). The CDR3 DNA sequence: TGTGCCAGTAGTATCAAGGGGCTCGACGAGCAGTACTTC. It codes for CASSIKGLDEQYF.

This rearrangement joins TRBV3-1 (or the pseudogene TRBV3-2) to TRBJ2-5; the D is unclear. The ends were cut back, 4 bases at V and 2 bases at J, with 8 bases in the middle. This CDR3 spans 13 amino acids. The germline V gene encodes CDR1 LGHDT and CDR2 YNNKEL (reference sequence). The CDR3 reads CASSPILQETQYF. The CDR3 DNA is TGTGCCAGCAGCCCTATCCTACAAGAGACCCAGTACTTC.

The genes are TRBV5-4 and TRBJ1-2, with 7 bases identical to TRBD1. The germline gives CDR1 SGHNT, CDR2 YYREEE (reference sequence). After removal of 0 bases from V and 5 bases from J, the junction contained 1 base not matched to a gene. The CDR3 loop spans 13 amino acids. CDR3 protein: CASSLDRGYGYTF. CDR3 nucleotide sequence: TGTGCCAGCAGCTTGGACAGGGGTTATGGCTACACCTTC.